Listed below are T cell receptor beta chains from one sample, sequenced in a study of T cells in Graves' hyperthyroidism and ophthalmopathy. A single record per CDR3 protein comes from TCRdb applying MiXCR to the multiplex PCR reads. This sample has some 740,000 distinct CDR3 sequences, with 12% to 15% found just once. The source material was blood. The receptors were sampled from a woman aged 18-29 years with Graves' hyperthyroidism. Both conserved end residues are part of each CDR3. The D gene is left open where the match is weak. The size field is filled for only some rows; it gives once, few, many or a size class.

j_call v_call clone_size d_call cdr3_aa cdr3_nt
TRBJ2-3 TRBV30 many NA CAWRTDDWLRFSTDTQYF TGTGCCTGGAGAACCGATGACTGGCTAAGATTCAGCACAGATACGCAGTATTTT
TRBJ1-2 TRBV5-1 NA TRBD1 CASSLVAGGNYGYTF TGCGCCAGCAGCTTGGTCGCAGGGGGTAACTATGGCTACACCTTC
TRBJ2-5 TRBV7-2 few NA CASSRTGKETQYF TGTGCCAGCAGCAGAACAGGGAAAGAGACCCAGTACTTC
TRBJ1-6 TRBV2 many TRBD1 CASTGRGHGSPLHF TGTGCCAGCACGGGCAGGGGGCACGGTTCACCCCTCCACTTT
TRBJ1-1 TRBV27 many NA CASRRGRSTNTEAFF TGTGCCAGCAGAAGAGGGCGGTCGACGAACACTGAAGCTTTCTTT
TRBJ2-6 TRBV27 NA NA CASSLVGRATSSGANVLTF TGTGCCAGCAGTTTAGTCGGGCGCGCCACGAGCTCTGGGGCCAACGTCCTGACTTTC
TRBJ2-3 TRBV6-1 NA TRBD2 CASSYNSGSPDTQYF TGTGCCAGCAGTTATAATAGCGGGAGCCCAGATACGCAGTATTTT
TRBJ1-6 TRBV28 NA NA CASSYRDNSPLHF TGTGCCAGCAGTTACAGGGATAATTCACCCCTCCACTTT
TRBJ2-5 TRBV24-1 NA TRBD2 CATFSRTRTEETQYF TGTGCCACCTTTTCTCGGACTAGAACGGAAGAGACCCAGTACTTC
TRBJ2-2 TRBV5-5 NA NA CASSLSDRRQSNTGELFF TGTGCCAGCAGCTTGTCGGACCGACGACAATCGAACACCGGGGAGCTGTTTTTT
TRBJ2-7 TRBV30 NA TRBD1 CAWKRVGQGSCEQYF TGTGCCTGGAAAAGGGTGGGACAGGGATCCTGCGAGCAGTACTTC
TRBJ2-3 TRBV2 many TRBD2 CASSAWTSGRAIKQYF TGTGCCAGCAGTGCCTGGACTAGCGGGAGGGCCATAAAGCAGTATTTT
TRBJ2-7 TRBV20-1 many TRBD2 CSAIRLAVGYEQYF TGCAGTGCTATTAGACTAGCGGTTGGATACGAGCAGTACTTC
TRBJ2-1 TRBV27 NA NA CASSLGVASEQFF TGTGCCAGCAGTTTGGGGGTAGCGTCTGAGCAGTTCTTC
TRBJ1-5 TRBV29-1 NA NA CSAGEGNQPQHF TGCAGCGCTGGGGAGGGTAATCAGCCCCAGCATTTT
TRBJ2-3 TRBV28 NA NA CASSLSGYAGSPDTQYF TGTGCCAGCAGTTTATCGGGCTATGCGGGGAGCCCAGATACGCAGTATTTT
TRBJ2-2 TRBV5-1 many TRBD2 CASSLAGTTAGELFF TGCGCCAGCAGCTTGGCCGGGACTACAGCCGGGGAGCTGTTTTTT
TRBJ2-3 TRBV7-8 many TRBD2 CANRRLAGGPGADTQYF TGTGCCAACCGGCGACTAGCGGGAGGGCCCGGCGCAGATACGCAGTATTTT
TRBJ1-2 TRBV7-2 NA TRBD1 CASSSQGTGTLVYTF TGTGCCAGCAGCAGCCAAGGGACAGGGACGCTTGTCTACACCTTC
TRBJ2-7 TRBV14 NA NA CASSQVHRIYEQYF TGTGCCAGCAGCCAAGTTCACAGAATCTACGAGCAGTACTTC
TRBJ2-2 TRBV19 few NA CASTRLVGDDGELFF TGTGCCAGTACCCGACTAGTGGGCGATGACGGGGAGCTGTTTTTT
TRBJ2-2 TRBV20-1 few TRBD1 CSVYDRGSGELFF TGCAGTGTTTACGACAGGGGAAGCGGGGAGCTGTTTTTT
TRBJ1-5 TRBV7-2 few NA CASSLVGLGGEGSNQPQHF TGTGCCAGCAGCTTAGTGGGATTGGGAGGGGAGGGTAGCAATCAGCCCCAGCATTTT
TRBJ2-1 TRBV19 NA TRBD1 CASTTGLGNEQFF TGTGCCAGTACGACAGGGTTGGGCAATGAGCAGTTCTTC
TRBJ2-5 TRBV28 many NA CASGGSDRAQETQYF TGTGCCAGCGGCGGGAGCGACAGGGCGCAAGAGACCCAGTACTTC
TRBJ2-1 TRBV24-1 NA NA CATSDPRKGNYNEQFF TGTGCCACCAGTGATCCCCGGAAGGGCAACTACAATGAGCAGTTCTTC
TRBJ1-1 TRBV7-9 many NA CASSMTRGMGNTEAFF TGTGCCAGCAGCATGACTAGGGGCATGGGGAACACTGAAGCTTTCTTT
TRBJ2-6 TRBV28 few NA CASSGTTRSGANVLTF TGTGCCAGCAGTGGAACGACCCGCTCTGGGGCCAACGTCCTGACTTTC
TRBJ2-1 TRBV29-1 many NA CSGKEYNEQFF TGCAGCGGGAAGGAGTACAATGAGCAGTTCTTC
TRBJ2-5 TRBV6-1 few NA CASTERNYNQETQYF TGTGCCAGCACCGAACGGAATTACAACCAAGAGACCCAGTACTTC
TRBJ1-1 TRBV6-1 NA NA CASRNMGSNTGAFF TGTGCCAGCAGAAATATGGGGTCGAACACTGGAGCTTTCTTT
TRBJ1-1 TRBV10-2 few NA CASSETALNTGAFF TGCGCCAGCAGTGAAACTGCTCTGAACACTGGAGCTTTCTTT
TRBJ2-1 TRBV24-1 NA TRBD2 CATSQAGYNEQFF TGTGCCACCAGTCAAGCGGGGTACAATGAGCAGTTCTTC
TRBJ2-5 TRBV24-1 NA TRBD2 CATSDLREGQETQYF TGTGCCACCAGTGATTTGCGGGAGGGCCAAGAGACCCAGTACTTC
TRBJ1-4 TRBV5-5 NA NA CASSVTGTNEKLFF TGTGCCAGCAGCGTGACAGGAACTAATGAAAAACTGTTTTTT
TRBJ2-1 TRBV7-9 NA TRBD2 CASSSPGGLAGSYNEQFF TGTGCCAGCAGCTCGCCCGGGGGACTAGCCGGCTCCTACAATGAGCAGTTCTTC
TRBJ2-7 TRBV27 NA TRBD1 CASSPIEGRGSSYEQYF TGTGCCAGCAGTCCCATTGAGGGCAGGGGGAGCTCCTACGAGCAGTACTTC
TRBJ2-7 TRBV15 many TRBD1 CATSRTGTATYEQYF TGTGCCACCAGCAGAACCGGGACAGCCACCTACGAGCAGTACTTC
TRBJ2-3 TRBV20-1 NA TRBD2 CSATSPSGTTDTQYF TGCAGTGCTACCTCGCCTAGCGGAACCACAGATACGCAGTATTTT
TRBJ1-1 TRBV5-4 few NA CASSLLLSVGTEAFF TGTGCCAGCAGCTTACTTCTCTCAGTGGGCACTGAAGCTTTCTTT
TRBJ2-2 TRBV6-2/TRBV6-3 few NA CASSYRFRELFF TGTGCCAGCAGTTACAGGTTCCGGGAGCTGTTTTTT
TRBJ1-1 TRBV30 many TRBD1 CAWIPGQLNTEAFF TGTGCCTGGATACCGGGACAGCTAAACACTGAAGCTTTCTTT
TRBJ2-1 TRBV30 few NA CAWRVLQGYPAGLSYNEQFF TGTGCCTGGAGGGTCCTCCAAGGCTACCCTGCCGGGCTATCCTACAATGAGCAGTTCTTC
TRBJ2-5 TRBV5-8 few TRBD2 CASSLEGRVVETQYF TGTGCCAGCAGCTTAGAGGGGAGGGTAGTCGAGACCCAGTACTTC
TRBJ2-7 TRBV2 many NA CASRADGEQYF TGTGCCAGCCGGGCCGACGGCGAGCAGTACTTC
TRBJ2-3 TRBV20-1 NA TRBD1 CSAPGQDPKTQYF TGCAGTGCTCCGGGACAGGACCCAAAGACGCAGTATTTT
TRBJ1-1 TRBV20-1 many TRBD1 CSARITGTGWVTEAFF TGCAGTGCTAGGATTACCGGGACAGGATGGGTTACTGAAGCTTTCTTT